This TCR beta chain was captured in a study of beta chain features in type 1 diabetes. Trimming took off 1 base at V and 7 bases at J, with 11 bases between the two ends. The germline V gene has CDR1 MNHEY and CDR2 SVGAGI. The CDR3 totals 14 residues. The study reverse transcribed the entire isolated RNA, so it sequenced expressed TCRB transcripts. Using immunoSEQ multiplex PCR, the repertoire was profiled, and TCRdb retains in-frame clones only, with some absent. Counted here are 300,000 to 450,000 clones, around 12% occurring once; the ten biggest clones make up around 0.02%. This clone was seen a few times.

This clonotype was obtained from a man in his late teens or twenties in good health. The genes are TRBV6-5 and TRBJ2-1; TRBD1 might be the D (5 bases). Sequenced material: naive CD4+ T cells from blood. This CDR3 reads CASSYLSRDNEQFF. As DNA, the CDR3 is TGTGCCAGCAGTTACTTGTCCAGGGATAATGAGCAGTTCTTC.